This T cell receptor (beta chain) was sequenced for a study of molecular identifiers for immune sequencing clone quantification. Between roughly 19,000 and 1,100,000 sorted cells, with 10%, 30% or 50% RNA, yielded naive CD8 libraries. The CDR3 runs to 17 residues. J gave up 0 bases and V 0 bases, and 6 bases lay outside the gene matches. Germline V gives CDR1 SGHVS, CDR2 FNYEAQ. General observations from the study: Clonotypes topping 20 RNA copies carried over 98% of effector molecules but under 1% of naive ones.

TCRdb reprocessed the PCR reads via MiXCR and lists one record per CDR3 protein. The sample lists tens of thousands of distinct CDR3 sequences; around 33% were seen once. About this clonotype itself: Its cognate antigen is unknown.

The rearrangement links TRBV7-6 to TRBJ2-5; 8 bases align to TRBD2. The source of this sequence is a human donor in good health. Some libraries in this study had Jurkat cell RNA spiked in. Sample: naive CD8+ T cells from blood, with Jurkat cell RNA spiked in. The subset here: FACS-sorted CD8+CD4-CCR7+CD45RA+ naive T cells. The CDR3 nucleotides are TGTGCCAGCAGCTTAGCTATGGGACTAGAATACCAAGAGACCCAGTACTTC. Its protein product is CASSLAMGLEYQETQYF.